This T cell receptor (beta chain) is from a study of T cells of healthy individuals. Germline CDR1 and CDR2: MNHEY and SMNVEV (reference sequence). J lost 1 base, V lost 3 bases, and 2 bases had no gene match. CDR3 length: 15 residues. In TCRdb, the 5' RACE reads were re-called with MiXCR into one record per CDR3 protein. The profile shows fewer than 70,000 distinct CDR3 sequences, about 15% of them singletons. This clonotype was found many times. This receptor was obtained from a human donor in good health. The chain has TRBV27 and TRBJ2-5, with TRBD2 matching 10 bases. The CDR3 DNA reads as TGTGCCAGCAGTTTCAGGACTAGCGGCCAAGAGACCCAGTACTTC. This gives the protein CASSFRTSGQETQYF.